This TCR beta chain was captured by sequencing in a study of blood T cell repertoires in COVID-19. Study in general: COVID-19 samples collected from the United States, Italy and Spain covered acute and convalescent phases.

In the authors' workflow: Reference gene primers were amplified, and this amplification served to estimate nucleated cell counts. TCRdb's table, derived via immunoSEQ multiplex PCR, lists solely in-frame clones and lacks some. V, J and clone size reflect that table, while D and trimming were determined from the DNA. The sample has 490,000 or so clones, roughly 90% seen once. Participants were aged about 18 to 90 years, lived in around 22 US areas, and enrolled virtually. Self-reported history from a screening survey and questionnaire set each donor's cohort. The sequence was obtained from a woman in her thirties or forties who had recovered from COVID-19. Sequenced input: PBMCs or T cells enriched from blood (not recorded which).

The CDR3 nucleotides read TGTGCCAGCAGCTCTCTGACAGCTACTAGCACAGATACGCAGTATTTT. Protein: CASSSLTATSTDTQYF. The rearrangement joins TRBV5-5 to TRBJ2-3, with D perhaps TRBD1 (5 bases). Germline CDR1 SGHKS, CDR2 YYEKEE (reference sequence). The CDR3 length is 16 residues. The V gene lost 3 bases and the J gene lost 0 bases, with 14 bases spanning the gap.